These 13 T cell receptor beta chains came from one sample sequenced in a study of blood T cell repertoires in COVID-19. Method: immunoSEQ multiplex PCR; TCRdb's copy keeps in-frame clones and lacks some. The profile shows hundreds of thousands of clones, 70% to 90% of them singletons. Sequenced material: peripheral blood. These receptors were taken from a woman of 80 years or more with acute or convalescent COVID-19.

This sequence joins TRBV18 and TRBJ1-2, with D possibly TRBD1 on 6 matching bases. V lost 8 bases, J lost 3 bases, and 16 bases lay in between. The CDR3 loop spans 14 amino acids. Per germline, CDR1 KGHSH and CDR2 LQKENI. CDR3 coding DNA: TGTGCCAGCACCGACAGGCCGCGAGACTATGGCTACACCTTC. This encodes CASTDRPRDYGYTF.

The chain combines TRBV6-2 or TRBV6-3 with TRBJ2-7; the D gene is possibly TRBD1 (6 bases). Trimming shortened V by 2 bases and J by 2 bases, and 13 bases separated the two germline ends. This CDR3 spans 15 amino acids. Germline CDR1 MNHEY, CDR2 SVGEGT. CDR3 nucleotide sequence: TGTGCCAGCAGTTACAGGGGGAGTAGTCCCTACGAGCAGTACTTC. This encodes CASSYRGSSPYEQYF.

This chain links TRBV11-1 with TRBJ1-1; the D is unclear. The CDR3 is 14 residues long. In germline, CDR1 is SGHAT, CDR2 FQDESV (reference sequence). V lost 2 bases to trimming and J lost 1 base, with 8 bases between them. The CDR3 DNA reads TGTGCCAGCAGCTTATATGAGGGGAACACTGAAGCTTTCTTT. It yields the protein CASSLYEGNTEAFF. The full variable domain, in which reference TRBV11-1 and TRBJ1-1 provide the parts outside the CDR3, is EAEVAQSPRYKITEKSQAVAFWCDPISGHATLYWYRQILGQGPELLVQFQDESVVDDSQLPKDRFSAERLKGVDSTLKIQPAELGDSAMYLCASSLYEGNTEAFFGQGTRLTVV.

The chain uses TRBV10-3 and TRBJ1-1, with a tentative D call TRBD1 (6 bases). Germline CDR1 reads ENHRY; CDR2 reads SYGVKD. The CDR3 is made up of 13 amino acids. Trimming removed 10 bases at V and 8 bases at J, with 20 bases between. CDR3 nucleotides: TGTGCCACGAGCGGGGGACAAAAAGAGGAAGCTTTCTTT. This gives the protein CATSGGQKEEAFF.

The chain couples TRBV6-5 to TRBJ1-6; TRBD1 agrees at 9 bases. The germline V gene has CDR1 MNHEY and CDR2 SVGAGI. After removal of 5 bases from V and 9 bases from J, the junction contained 8 bases not matched to a gene. CDR3 length: 15 residues. The CDR3 is CASSTDRGGFSPLHF. As DNA, the CDR3 is TGTGCCAGCAGTACGGACAGGGGCGGTTTTTCACCCCTCCACTTT.

This clone was seen repeatedly, ten times or more. The genes are TRBV7-3 and TRBJ1-1, with TRBD1 as a possible D gene (5 bases). Per the germline V gene, CDR1 is SGHTA and CDR2 is FQGTGA. This CDR3 comprises 13 residues. V dropped 0 bases and J dropped 4 bases, with 6 bases sitting between them. CDR3 sequence (DNA): TGTGCCAGCAGCTTAACCAGGGCCACTGAAGCTTTCTTT. Translation gives CASSLTRATEAFF.

This chain connects TRBV9 to TRBJ1-2; D gene unclear. CDR3 length: 15 amino acids. The germline gives CDR1 SGDLS, CDR2 YYNGEE. Trimming removed 0 bases from V and 8 bases from J, with 17 bases in between. This CDR3 reads CASSVDPGAPWGYTF. CDR3 nucleotide sequence: TGTGCCAGCAGCGTAGACCCGGGAGCCCCGTGGGGCTACACCTTC.

The chain joins TRBV6-5 to TRBJ2-7; TRBD1 matches 8 bases. CDR1 is MNHEY, CDR2 SVGAGI, per germline. J lost 3 bases, V lost 6 bases, and 7 bases had no gene match. CDR3 size: 14 residues. CDR3 bases: TGTGCCAGCAGGACTACAGGGGGAGGCTACGAGCAGTACTTC. Translating gives CASRTTGGGYEQYF.

The V and J genes are TRBV29-1 and TRBJ1-6, with 10 bases identical to TRBD1. The length of the CDR3 is 12 residues. Germline-derived CDR1 and CDR2 are SQVTM and ANQGSEA. V trimming: 4 bases; J trimming: 13 bases; junction bases outside the gene matches: 4. The CDR3 DNA reads TGCAGCGTTGGTGACAGGGGGCAGCCCCTCCACTTT. Amino acid sequence: CSVGDRGQPLHF.

As regards this clone: One junction end does not reproduce the germline sequence, and a read error may be involved. This rearrangement joins TRBV5-1 to TRBJ2-5, with D tentatively TRBD1 (5 bases). Germline-derived CDR1 and CDR2 are SGHRS and YFSETQ. This CDR3 spans 14 amino acids. The CDR3 reads CASSLPAGQEAQYF. CDR3 DNA: TGCGCCAGCAGCTTGCCGGCAGGGCAAGAGGCCCAGTACTTC.

The rearrangement links TRBV3-1 (or the pseudogene TRBV3-2) to TRBJ2-3; tentative D call: TRBD2 (6 bases). Germline CDR1 LGHDT, CDR2 YNNKEL (reference sequence). V was clipped by 4 bases and J by 4 bases, with 21 bases between them. This CDR3 is 17 amino acids long. As DNA, the CDR3 is TGTGCCAGCAGCCCAAATCAAGCGGGCGGGGTACCAGATACGCAGTATTTT. Translation: CASSPNQAGGVPDTQYF.

V gene TRBV29-1 combines with J gene TRBJ2-3; possible D gene TRBD2, 6 bases. This CDR3 has 15 amino acids. Germline loops: CDR1 SQVTM, CDR2 ANQGSEA. The V end lost 4 bases, the J end lost 0 bases, and 14 bases lay between the germline ends. The CDR3, as DNA: TGCAGCGTTGCAGGGACTCCCCTAAGCACAGATACGCAGTATTTT. Protein sequence: CSVAGTPLSTDTQYF.

V gene TRBV5-1 combines with J gene TRBJ2-1; D perhaps matches TRBD2 (5 bases). Germline CDR1 reads SGHRS; CDR2 reads YFSETQ. There are 16 residues in the CDR3. V lost 0 bases and J lost 0, with 10 bases in between. The CDR3 sequence: CASSLAISGSYNEQFF. CDR3 nucleotide sequence: TGCGCCAGCAGCTTGGCCATAAGCGGCTCCTACAATGAGCAGTTCTTC. The variable domain in full, completed from reference TRBV5-1 and TRBJ2-1, reads KAGVTQTPRYLIKTRGQQVTLSCSPISGHRSVSWYQQTPGQGLQFLFEYFSETQRNKGNFPGRFSGRQFSNSRSEMNVSTLELGDSALYLCASSLAISGSYNEQFFGPGTRLTVL.